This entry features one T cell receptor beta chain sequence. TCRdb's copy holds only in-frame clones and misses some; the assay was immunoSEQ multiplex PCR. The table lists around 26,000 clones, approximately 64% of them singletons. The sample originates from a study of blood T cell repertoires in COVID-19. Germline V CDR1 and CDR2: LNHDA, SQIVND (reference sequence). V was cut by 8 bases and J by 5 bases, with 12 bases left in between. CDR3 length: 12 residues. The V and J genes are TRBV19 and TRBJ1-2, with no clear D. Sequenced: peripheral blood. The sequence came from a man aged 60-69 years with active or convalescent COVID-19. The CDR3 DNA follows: TGTGCCAGTTCTCCGGGAGCATATGGCTACACCTTC. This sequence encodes CASSPGAYGYTF.